This T cell receptor beta chain was identified in a study of blood T cell repertoires in COVID-19. Study-wide context: Material from acute and convalescent COVID-19 was sourced from the United States, Italy and Spain. Sample material is recorded as cDNA or gDNA derived from T cells, B-cell-depleted T cells, or PBMCs.

Under the authors' procedure: Nucleated cell counts were estimated from reference gene primer amplification. Measured with immunoSEQ multiplex PCR; TCRdb has only the in-frame clones, and not every one. That table is the source of V, J and clone size, and D and trimming were worked out from the DNA. The data show about 110,000 clones, around 80% seen once. CDR1 is SNHLY, CDR2 FYNNEI, per germline. J gave up 9 bases and V 9 bases, and 6 bases lay outside the gene matches. The CDR3 totals 13 residues. The sequence was obtained from a human donor in a cohort sampled during active or convalescent COVID-19. The genes are TRBV2 and TRBJ1-6, with 9 bases lining up with TRBD1. The source material was peripheral blood. The CDR3, as DNA: TGTGCCAGTACCGGGACAGGGAGTTCACCCCTCCACTTT. Amino acid sequence: CASTGTGSSPLHF.